This T cell receptor beta chain was captured in a study of graft-versus-host responses after intestinal transplantation. The wider study: Each patient got anti-thymocyte globulin induction, then tacrolimus and steroids for roughly 3 years. General observations from the study: Allografts of patients with graft-donor T cell macrochimerism showed high graft-versus-host to host-versus-graft clone ratios. GvH clones surfaced in recipient marrow, some emerging earlier in ileum or blood.

In its sample, this clone was seen once. Its cognate antigen is unknown. Some clones are missing from TCRdb's copy, which holds only in-frame ones; the method was immunoSEQ multiplex PCR. The repertoire holds around 77,000 clones, with roughly 94% as singletons. The specimen comprised unstimulated CD8+ T cells sorted from spleen or lymph node cells, sampled before intestinal transplant. This TCR was recovered from a human donor who received an intestinal transplant.

CDR3 sequence: CASSRPLGGGPAGEQYF. In nucleotides, the CDR3 is TGCGCCAGCAGCCGACCTTTAGGGGGAGGGCCCGCCGGCGAGCAGTACTTC. The chain couples TRBV4-1 to TRBJ2-7, with a possible D match to TRBD2 (7 bases). Germline CDR1 is MGHRA and CDR2 is YSYEKL. The ends were cut back, 4 bases at V and 6 bases at J, with 25 bases in the middle. The CDR3 length is 17 residues.